The next 27 T cell receptor beta chains were all read from a single sample in a study of blood T cells in healthy people across ages. The second PCR ran about 6 to 11 cycles with a sample-barcoded 5' primer and J-beta primers. Each CDR3 protein is one row after TCRdb ran MiXCR on the 5' RACE reads. The table shows 1.4 million to 1.5 million distinct CDR3 sequences, with roughly 45% occurring only once. Input material: blood. These receptors were taken from a woman aged 18-29 years in good health.

This clonotype was counted between two and nine times. The V gene is TRBV27, the J gene TRBJ1-2, with TRBD1 identical over 11 bases. The CDR3 totals 16 residues. Germline values: CDR1 MNHEY, CDR2 SMNVEV (reference sequence). After removal of 5 bases from V and 5 bases from J, the junction contained 10 bases not matched to a gene. CDR3 nucleotide sequence: TGTGCCAGCAGTCGGACAGGGGGCCTGGACGGGTATGGCTACACCTTC. Translating gives CASSRTGGLDGYGYTF.

The rearrangement uses TRBV9 and TRBJ2-7, with 9 nucleotides matching TRBD1. CDR1 SGDLS and CDR2 YYNGEE come from the germline V gene. V trimming: 3 bases; J trimming: 0 bases; junction bases outside the gene matches: 7. The CDR3 contains 16 residues. The CDR3 DNA reads TGTGCCAGCAGCGCGGGACAGGGAGGGAACTCCTACGAGCAGTACTTC. It is translated as CASSAGQGGNSYEQYF.

This sequence joins TRBV7-6 and TRBJ2-1; TRBD2 aligns across 13 bases. Germline loops: CDR1 SGHVS, CDR2 FNYEAQ. Trimming at V came to 5 bases and at J to 7 bases, leaving 8 bases not matched to a gene. The CDR3 is 16 residues long. In DNA form, the CDR3 reads TGTGCCAGCAGCCCAAGGACTAGCGGGAGTAGGAATGAGCAGTTCTTC. This gives the protein CASSPRTSGSRNEQFF.

The genes are TRBV20-1 and TRBJ1-1; tentatively, D is TRBD1 (5 bases). Germline values: CDR1 DFQATT, CDR2 SNEGSKA (reference sequence). This CDR3 region has 14 residues. V shed 0 bases and J shed 2 bases, with 10 bases lying between them. The CDR3 nucleotides are TGCAGTGCTAGAGATCCCGGGGACAACACTGAAGCTTTCTTT. This encodes CSARDPGDNTEAFF.

This chain uses TRBV7-8 with TRBJ2-5; possibly TRBD2 for D (5 bases). From germline, CDR1 is SGHVS and CDR2 FQNEAQ. V was shortened by 4 bases and J by 4 bases, with 13 bases between the two germline ends. The CDR3 is made up of 14 amino acids. The CDR3, as DNA: TGTGCCAGCAGCTCCTCCCGGGGTGGAGAGACCCAGTACTTC. This translates into CASSSSRGGETQYF.

The J gene is TRBJ2-1, the V gene TRBV5-1; TRBD2 matches 9 bases. V shed 3 bases, J shed 0 bases, and the junction held 13 bases outside the gene matches. Looked up from germline, CDR1 is SGHRS and CDR2 is YFSETQ. This CDR3 spans 19 amino acids. This CDR3 is CASSSLGADSGSSYNEQFF. Here the CDR3 DNA reads TGCGCCAGCAGCTCGTTGGGGGCCGATAGCGGGAGCTCCTACAATGAGCAGTTCTTC. Looking up the rest from reference TRBV5-1 and TRBJ2-1 gives the full variable domain: KAGVTQTPRYLIKTRGQQVTLSCSPISGHRSVSWYQQTPGQGLQFLFEYFSETQRNKGNFPGRFSGRQFSNSRSEMNVSTLELGDSALYLCASSSLGADSGSSYNEQFFGPGTRLTVL.

In this sample, this clonotype turned up once. The chain has TRBV6-5 and TRBJ2-7; 8 nucleotides align to TRBD1. V lost 7 bases to trimming and J lost 2 bases; unmatched junction nucleotides: 10. The CDR3 has 15 amino acids. Germline lookup yields CDR1 MNHEY and CDR2 SVGAGI. The CDR3 DNA sequence: TGTGCCAGCACCCCAGGGGGCAGGGAAGCCTACGAGCAGTACTTC. It translates to CASTPGGREAYEQYF.

The V gene is TRBV6-6, the J gene TRBJ2-1; TRBD1 agrees at 7 bases. Losses at the gene ends were 4 bases for V and 0 bases for J; bases not matched to a gene: 9. Germline V gives CDR1 MNHNY, CDR2 SVGAGI (reference sequence). The CDR3 extends over 17 amino acids. The CDR3 DNA sequence: TGTGCCAGCAGTTCCTCACAGGGGTCTAGCTCCTACAATGAGCAGTTCTTC. Translated, it gives CASSSSQGSSSYNEQFF.

This rearrangement joins TRBV2 to TRBJ1-5; tentatively, D is TRBD1 (5 bases). Germline CDR1 reads SNHLY; CDR2 reads FYNNEI. This CDR3 has 14 amino acids. V lost 7 bases and J 1 base, leaving 11 bases between the germline ends. The CDR3 nucleotides read TGTGCCAGCAACCCAGGGACCAGCAATCAGCCCCAGCATTTT. This translates into CASNPGTSNQPQHF.

The chain joins TRBV13 to TRBJ2-7; 10 bases align to TRBD2. The trim removed 5 bases at V and 3 bases at J, leaving 22 bases unmatched. CDR1 is PRHDT and CDR2 is FYEKMQ in the germline V gene (reference sequence). This CDR3 has 20 amino acids. The CDR3 sequence is CASSPSASTPSGGFFYEQYF. The CDR3 nucleotides are TGTGCCAGCAGCCCATCAGCCTCAACTCCTAGCGGGGGTTTCTTCTACGAGCAGTACTTC. The variable domain in full, completed from reference TRBV13 and TRBJ2-7, reads AAGVIQSPRHLIKEKRETATLKCYPIPRHDTVYWYQQGPGQDPQFLISFYEKMQSDKGSIPDRFSAQQFSDYHSELNMSSLELGDSALYFCASSPSASTPSGGFFYEQYFGPGTRLTVT.

J is TRBJ2-2 and V is TRBV6-1, with TRBD2 identical over 13 bases. CDR3 length: 15 residues. With V trimmed by 8 bases and J by 6 bases, 6 bases remained unmatched. CDR1 is MNHNS, CDR2 SASEGT, per germline. The CDR3 coding sequence is TGTGCCAGCCAACTAGCGGGGGGGCTCGCCGGGGAGCTGTTTTTT. As protein: CASQLAGGLAGELFF.

This clonotype was observed a handful of times. CDR3 nucleotides: TGTGCCAGCAGTTTATCGATTCACGGGGATGGCTACACCTTC. Translated, it gives CASSLSIHGDGYTF. The rearrangement links TRBV27 to TRBJ1-2; D ambiguous. The germline V gene encodes CDR1 MNHEY and CDR2 SMNVEV (reference sequence). The CDR3 has 14 residues. The germline V and J ends were trimmed by 0 bases and 6 bases, with 11 bases remaining between them.

This clonotype has more than one count but fewer than ten. This rearrangement joins TRBV12-3 or TRBV12-4 to TRBJ2-1; 8 bases are a match to TRBD2. Unmatched junction bases numbered 7, after V lost 4 bases and J lost 8 bases. This CDR3 is 14 amino acids long. The CDR3 spells CASSSGLALDEQFF. The CDR3 DNA reads TGTGCCAGCAGTTCCGGACTAGCCCTCGATGAGCAGTTCTTC.

In this sample, this clonotype turned up a few times. V usage is TRBV29-1 and J usage is TRBJ1-1; a possible D gene is TRBD1 (5 bases). Per germline, CDR1 SQVTM and CDR2 ANQGSEA. Trimming pared 8 bases from V and 1 base from J, leaving 11 bases between. The CDR3 is 12 residues long. CDR3 nucleotides: TGCAGCATCATAAGGGGGAACACTGAAGCTTTCTTT. This gives the protein CSIIRGNTEAFF.

This clonotype occurred many times. J is TRBJ2-3 and V is TRBV6-4, with TRBD1 as a possible D gene (5 bases). CDR1 MRHNA and CDR2 SNTAGT come from the germline V gene. The CDR3 contains 14 residues. Trimming stripped 0 bases from V and 3 bases from J, with 7 bases between. CDR3 bases: TGTGCCAGCAGTGACTCGACAGAAACAGATACGCAGTATTTT. It translates to CASSDSTETDTQYF.

CDR3 region: CASSHAGRGSYEQYF. The CDR3, as DNA: TGTGCCAGCAGCCACGCAGGCAGGGGCTCCTACGAGCAGTACTTC. J is TRBJ2-7 and V is TRBV7-9, with D perhaps TRBD1 (6 bases). The germline V and J ends were trimmed by 5 bases and 0 bases, with 14 bases remaining between them. CDR1 is SEHNR, CDR2 FQNEAQ, per germline (reference sequence). The CDR3 loop spans 15 amino acids.

V is TRBV25-1 and J is TRBJ2-7; D could derive from TRBD1 or TRBD2 (6 bases each). Germline CDR1 MGHDK, CDR2 SYGVNS. V was shortened by 8 bases and J by 0 bases, with 14 bases between the two germline ends. The CDR3 is 14 residues long. For the CDR3, the DNA is TGTGCCAGCCGTGCGGGACACGGCTCCTACGAGCAGTACTTC. Protein product: CASRAGHGSYEQYF.

The J gene is TRBJ2-7, the V gene TRBV6-2 or TRBV6-3; either TRBD1 or TRBD2 may fit D (6 bases each). V was trimmed by 7 bases and J by 3 bases, leaving 13 bases between them. This CDR3 contains 13 residues. Looked up from germline, CDR1 is MNHEY and CDR2 is SVGEGT. As DNA, the CDR3 is TGTGCCAGCACTTGGGGGGCTTACTACGAGCAGTACTTC. Translating it yields CASTWGAYYEQYF.

The chain carries TRBV11-1 and TRBJ1-2; D perhaps matches TRBD1 (6 bases). The V end lost 5 bases, the J end lost 8 bases, and 15 bases lay between the germline ends. The CDR3 runs to 13 residues. The germline CDR1 and CDR2 sequences are SGHAT and FQDESV (reference sequence). The CDR3 DNA is TGTGCCAGCAGCGCCCGGACAGTCCAGGGCTACACCTTC. As protein: CASSARTVQGYTF.

The chain uses TRBV5-1 and TRBJ2-3; D may match TRBD1 or TRBD2 (6 bases each). V was cut by 7 bases and J by 5 bases, with 17 bases left in between. The germline V gene has CDR1 SGHRS and CDR2 YFSETQ. CDR3 length equals 14 residues. CDR3: CASREQGFEDTQYF. The CDR3 coding sequence is TGCGCCAGCCGGGAGCAGGGGTTTGAAGATACGCAGTATTTT.

This clonotype was observed a single time. The chain couples TRBV7-3 to TRBJ2-7; D ambiguous. The CDR3 runs to 13 residues. The germline gives CDR1 SGHTA, CDR2 FQGTGA. V was trimmed by 4 bases and J by 1 base, leaving 8 bases between them. CDR3 protein: CASSSEGSYEQYF. CDR3 coding DNA: TGTGCCAGCAGCTCCGAAGGGTCCTACGAGCAGTACTTC.

This clonotype was found a few times. This chain connects TRBV10-2 to TRBJ2-1, with TRBD2 as a possible D gene (5 bases). Trimming removed 3 bases from V and 7 bases from J, with 13 bases in between. CDR3 length equals 14 residues. The germline V gene has CDR1 WSHSY and CDR2 SAAADI. In nucleotides, the CDR3 is TGCGCCAGCAGTGACACGCGGGTCCTTAATGAGCAGTTCTTC. The encoded protein is CASSDTRVLNEQFF.

This clonotype was seen a few times. This chain joins TRBV12-3 or TRBV12-4 and TRBJ2-7; D perhaps matches TRBD2 (5 bases). The CDR3 loop spans 14 amino acids. V was trimmed by 3 bases and J by 1 base, leaving 10 bases between them. The DNA for the CDR3 is TGTGCCAGCAGTTTTGGGGAGTTTTCCTACGAGCAGTACTTC. Translation: CASSFGEFSYEQYF.

Only one count was recorded for this clonotype. The chain uses TRBV6-1 and TRBJ1-1; maybe TRBD1 (5 bases). The CDR3 is made up of 15 amino acids. Trimming removed 6 bases at V and 6 bases at J, with 20 bases between. The germline CDR1 and CDR2 sequences are MNHNS and SASEGT. CDR3 sequence: CASSPRRGRRAEAFF. The CDR3 DNA is TGTGCCAGCAGCCCACGAAGGGGCAGGCGGGCTGAAGCTTTCTTT.

This chain uses TRBV20-1 with TRBJ2-1, with a tentative D call TRBD1 (6 bases). This CDR3 region has 18 residues. Germline assignment: CDR1 DFQATT and CDR2 SNEGSKA (reference sequence). V was cut by 5 bases and J by 2 bases, with 25 bases left in between. DNA of the CDR3: TGCAGTGCTCGAAAGGGGGTTCTAGCCCCTAACCCCTACAATGAGCAGTTCTTC. Protein sequence: CSARKGVLAPNPYNEQFF.

The chain employs TRBV10-3 and TRBJ1-5; D not resolved. This CDR3 is built from 12 residues. Trimming shortened V by 11 bases and J by 4 bases, and 12 bases separated the two germline ends. Germline loops: CDR1 ENHRY, CDR2 SYGVKD. The CDR3 DNA sequence: TGTGCCTCCCAGGACGGGAATCAGCCCCAGCATTTT. Encoded protein: CASQDGNQPQHF.

This clonotype has a handful of counts. This chain connects TRBV20-1 to TRBJ2-3; tentative D call: TRBD2 (7 bases). V lost 6 bases and J 4 bases, leaving 20 bases between the germline ends. The CDR3 contains 15 residues. The V gene's germline CDR1 is DFQATT and CDR2 SNEGSKA (reference sequence). The CDR3 region has the DNA TGCAGTGCCCCCGAGGGGGGCGGGGGTTCAGATACGCAGTATTTT. This codes for CSAPEGGGGSDTQYF.